This T cell receptor (beta chain) was captured by sequencing in a study of blood T cell repertoires in COVID-19 (dated by TCRdb to 2019 to 2021). Broadly, across the study: The collaborator samples originated in the United States, Italy and Spain and spanned the acute and convalescent phases of COVID-19. The prospective study material was composed of cDNA or gDNA derived from T cells, B-cell-depleted T cells, or PBMCs. Deeply sampled blood TCRbeta repertoires from subjects exposed to, actively infected with, or recovered from COVID-19 were included in the dataset. The repertoires were released in a freely available public database meant as a resource for research on the immune response to SARS-CoV-2. Samples were obtained from the ongoing ImmuneRACE study (first 160 participants) and from about 1,300 subjects provided by 6 global collaborators. Nearly every sample came with metadata listing a de-identified subject ID, COVID-19 status, age in years and sex. Where available, HLA class I and class II types were taken from metadata supplied by the sample provider and were not determined by assay-based typing. Results the study describes overall, beyond this receptor: How much clinical and demographic metadata was included differed by source and by participant, and the metadata was provided uncurated.

In the case of this clone: It has no known antigen specificity. Within one base of it there is no much larger clone, and no base qualities were kept.

The immunoSEQ Assay, a bias-controlled multiplex PCR, was used to amplify TCRbeta CDR3 regions from genomic DNA. In the authors' own workflow: Nucleated cell counts per sample were estimated from amplification of reference gene primers within the assay. To quantify the absolute abundance of each unique TCRbeta CDR3 rearrangement, sequence reads were collapsed and filtered. For each sample, productive Simpson clonality was calculated as the square root of Simpson's diversity index over productive rearrangements. In its TCRdb copy, this immuneACCESS table keeps in-frame sequences only and misses some clones. Where compared with another copy, unresolved V genes explain less than half of these, and the others have no known cause. V and J calls and clone size are copied from that table; D and trimming were computed from the DNA. In this sample the table shows about 220,000 clones, roughly 84% of which occur a single time. The ten largest make up around 5.5% of the sample.

The CDR3 has 14 amino acids, counting the end cysteine and phenylalanine. The sequence is cut down to CDR3 DNA, 42 bases in frame from base 1. Samples from volunteer blood donors who had recovered from COVID-19 were contributed by a second Seattle source. Each collaborating institution followed its own protocols to collect whole blood in K2EDTA tubes. For TCRbeta analysis, collaborators shipped samples as frozen whole blood, isolated PBMCs, or DNA extracted from either of those sample types. The sequence derives from a woman in her fifties or sixties who had recovered from COVID-19. Recombination joined TRBV12-1 with TRBJ1-2; TRBD1, as called in the table, went unchecked against the DNA. TRBV12-1 is designated a pseudogene. Sequenced sample: peripheral blood. CDR3 protein: CASSWNRGSRGYTF. The DNA sequence is as follows: TGTGCCAGCAGCTGGAACAGGGGGTCGAGGGGCTACACCTTC.